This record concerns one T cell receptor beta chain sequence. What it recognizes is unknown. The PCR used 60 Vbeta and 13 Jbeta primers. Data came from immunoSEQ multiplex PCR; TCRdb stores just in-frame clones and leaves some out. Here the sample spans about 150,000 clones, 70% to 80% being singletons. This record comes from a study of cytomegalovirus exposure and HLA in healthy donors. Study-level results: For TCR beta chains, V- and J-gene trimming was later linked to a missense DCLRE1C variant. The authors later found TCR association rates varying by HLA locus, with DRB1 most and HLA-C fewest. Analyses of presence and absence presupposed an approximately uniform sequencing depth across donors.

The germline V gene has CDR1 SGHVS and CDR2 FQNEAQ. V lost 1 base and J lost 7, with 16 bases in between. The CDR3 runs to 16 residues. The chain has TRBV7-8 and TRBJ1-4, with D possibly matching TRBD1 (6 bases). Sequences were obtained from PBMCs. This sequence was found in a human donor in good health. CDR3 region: CASSLVGAGATEKLFF. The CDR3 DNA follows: TGTGCCAGCAGCTTAGTTGGGGCGGGGGCAACTGAAAAACTGTTTTTT.